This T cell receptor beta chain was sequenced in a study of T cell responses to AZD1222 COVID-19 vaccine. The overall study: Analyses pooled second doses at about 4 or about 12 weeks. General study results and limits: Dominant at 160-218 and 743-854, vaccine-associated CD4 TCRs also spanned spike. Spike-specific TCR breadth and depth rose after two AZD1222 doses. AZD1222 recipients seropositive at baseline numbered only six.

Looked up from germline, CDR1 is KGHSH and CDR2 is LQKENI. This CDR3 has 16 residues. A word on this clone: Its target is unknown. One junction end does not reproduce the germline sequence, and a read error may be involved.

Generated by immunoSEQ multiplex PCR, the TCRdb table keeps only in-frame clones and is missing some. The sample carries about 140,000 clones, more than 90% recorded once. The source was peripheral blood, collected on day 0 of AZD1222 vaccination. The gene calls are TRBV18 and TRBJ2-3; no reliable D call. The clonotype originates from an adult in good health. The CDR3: CASSSPVLADTDTQYF. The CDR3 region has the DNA TGTGCCAGCTCATCACCCGTATTAGCAGATACAGATACGCAGTATTTT. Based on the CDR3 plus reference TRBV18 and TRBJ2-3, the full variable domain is NAGVMQNPRHLVRRRGQEARLRCSPMKGHSHVYWYRQLPEEGLKFMVYLQKENIIDESGMPKERFSAEFPKEGPSILRIQQVVRGDSAAYFCASSSPVLADTDTQYFGPGTRLTVL.